This T cell receptor (beta chain) was sequenced in a study of pediatric ulcerative colitis. CDR1 is SGHRS and CDR2 is YFSETQ in the germline V gene. CDR3 size: 15 residues. V was cut by 4 bases and J by 6 bases, with 20 bases left in between. Sequencing was performed with immunoSEQ multiplex PCR; in TCRdb, only in-frame clones are kept and a portion is missing. The sample lists about 25,000 clones; 70% to 75% were seen once. One to two pinch biopsies were taken from the rectum during colonoscopy. This TCR was sampled from a boy younger than 18 with severe ulcerative colitis. Input material: gut tissue. The chain carries TRBV5-1 and TRBJ2-7; a possible D gene is TRBD2 (5 bases). CDR3 sequence (DNA): TGCGCCAGCAGCCGACTCGTGGGAGAGGTTGGCGAGCAGTACTTC. Translation gives CASSRLVGEVGEQYF. The whole variable domain, filled in from reference TRBV5-1 and TRBJ2-7, reads KAGVTQTPRYLIKTRGQQVTLSCSPISGHRSVSWYQQTPGQGLQFLFEYFSETQRNKGNFPGRFSGRQFSNSRSEMNVSTLELGDSALYLCASSRLVGEVGEQYFGPGTRLTVT.